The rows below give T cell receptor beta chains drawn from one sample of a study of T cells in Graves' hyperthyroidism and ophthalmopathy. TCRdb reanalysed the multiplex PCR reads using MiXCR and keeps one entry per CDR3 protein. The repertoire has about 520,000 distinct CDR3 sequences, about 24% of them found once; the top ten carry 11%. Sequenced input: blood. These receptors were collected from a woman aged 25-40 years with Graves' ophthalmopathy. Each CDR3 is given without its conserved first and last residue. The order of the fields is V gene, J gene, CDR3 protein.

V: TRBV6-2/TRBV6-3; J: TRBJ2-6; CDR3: ASSYSGVSGANVLT
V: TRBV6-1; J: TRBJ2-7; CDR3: ASSVTGGSEY
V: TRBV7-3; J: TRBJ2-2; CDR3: ASSLTIPPGELF
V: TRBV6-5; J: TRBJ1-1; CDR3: ASSYSSGGRMNTEAF
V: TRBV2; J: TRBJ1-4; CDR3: ASIGLLNEKLF
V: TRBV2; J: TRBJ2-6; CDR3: ASSEGRGANVLT
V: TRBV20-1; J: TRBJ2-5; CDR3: SARSDRGESETQY
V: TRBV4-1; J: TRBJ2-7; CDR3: ASSQEAAGTYEQY
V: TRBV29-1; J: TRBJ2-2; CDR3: SVVDSNTGELC
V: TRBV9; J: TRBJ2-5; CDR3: ASSGGRPQETQY
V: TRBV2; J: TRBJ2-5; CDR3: ASGPVTQY
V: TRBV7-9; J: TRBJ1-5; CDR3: ASSVTQNQPQH
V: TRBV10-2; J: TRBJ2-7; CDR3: ASKAGHKSYEQY
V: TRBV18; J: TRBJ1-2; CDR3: ASSPPGTGYT
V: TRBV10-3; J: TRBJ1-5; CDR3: AISGEGYSNQPQH
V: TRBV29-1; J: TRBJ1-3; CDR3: SVFTAVNSSGNTIY
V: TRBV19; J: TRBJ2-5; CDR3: ASSGGTQETQY
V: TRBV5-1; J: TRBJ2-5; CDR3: ASSRDSSQETQY
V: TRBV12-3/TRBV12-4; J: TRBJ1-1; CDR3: ASSFQGATEAF
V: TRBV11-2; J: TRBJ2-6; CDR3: ASSLSPGTGANVLT
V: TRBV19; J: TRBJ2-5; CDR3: ASSIDSAGLQETQY
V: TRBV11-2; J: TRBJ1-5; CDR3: ASSIVGGGGNQPQH
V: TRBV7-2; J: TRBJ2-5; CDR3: ASSFGGPHETQY
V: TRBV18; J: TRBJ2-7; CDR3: ASSPLFGGEQY
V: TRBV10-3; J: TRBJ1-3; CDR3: AISGGQGRNTIY
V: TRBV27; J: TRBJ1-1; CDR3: ASSLSHMANEAF
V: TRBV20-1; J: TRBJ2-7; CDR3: SARRGDEQY
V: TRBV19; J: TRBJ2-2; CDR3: ASSGRENTGELF
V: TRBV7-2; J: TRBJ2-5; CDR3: ASRPDRSQETQY
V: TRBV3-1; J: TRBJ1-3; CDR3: ASSQEMAGTGNTIY
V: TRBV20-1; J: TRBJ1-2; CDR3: SASNSGTGVYGYT
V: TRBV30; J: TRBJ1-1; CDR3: AWSVQGLPNTEAF
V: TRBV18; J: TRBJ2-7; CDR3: ASSPRTENEQY
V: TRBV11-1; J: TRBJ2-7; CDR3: ASSLGSTLEQY
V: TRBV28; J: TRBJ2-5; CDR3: ASSLSGFGGTQY
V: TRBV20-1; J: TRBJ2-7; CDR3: SATPGQGTYEQY
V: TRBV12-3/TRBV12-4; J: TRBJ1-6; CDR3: ASSYTGSYNSPLH
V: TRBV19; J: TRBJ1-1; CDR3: ASRRDTEAC
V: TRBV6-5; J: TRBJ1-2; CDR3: ASSYKRLGGYT
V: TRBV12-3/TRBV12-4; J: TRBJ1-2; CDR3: ASTWDESDGYT
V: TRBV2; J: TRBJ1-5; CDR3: ASRSGANQPQH
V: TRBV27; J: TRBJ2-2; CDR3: ASKRGLGTGELF
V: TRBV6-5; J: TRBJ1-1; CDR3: ASNQGPEAF
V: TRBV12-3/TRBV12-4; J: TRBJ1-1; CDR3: ASSSYRGNTEAF